This TCR beta chain was documented in a study of molecular identifiers for immune sequencing clone quantification (dated by TCRdb to 2016 to 2018). Broadly, across the study: For a replicate experiment, RNA from around 20,000 or 100,000 naive CD8 T cells was divided into five aliquots, of which four were sequenced. This methods study used CD8 T cells to benchmark TCR RNA copy counting and molecular-identifier clustering-based TCR repertoire sequencing (MIDCIRS).

Overall study results and their limits: When barcode sub-clustering was not used, chimeric consensus sequences inflated TCR diversity, with chimeras reaching as high as 47%. Modeling estimated about 2.8 recovered TCR RNA copies per cell, compared with about ten by digital PCR, which implies 30% to 35% capture efficiency. A single cell's worth of spiked-in Jurkat TCR RNA was reported detectable even among about 1.1 million naive CD8 T cells. The naive libraries included spiked-in Jurkat TCR RNA (about ten copies' worth), and this RNA is not part of the donor repertoire. In CMV-specific effector cells, over 99% of molecules were held by clones above 20 RNA copies, whereas under 1% of molecules were held by such clones in naive cells. Highly expanded clone sizes could be underestimated if identical TCR molecules share a barcode.

This clonotype was seen only a few times. No cognate antigen has been identified for it. No qualities accompany the bases; no much larger clone lies one base away. Naive CD8 T cell libraries were made from approximately 20,000 to 1,000,000 sorted cells using 10%, 30% or 50% of purified RNA. Naive CD8 T cells were FACS-sorted as CD8+CD4-CCR7+CD45RA+ on a BD FACSAria II into RLT Plus buffer. Detection sensitivity was tested by spiking Jurkat RNA equal to some 11 TCR copies' worth into samples containing about 17,000-1,000,000 naive CD8 T cells. Enrichment of CD8 T cells was done with RosetteSep CD8+ T Cell Enrichment Cocktail plus Ficoll-Paque, and ACK red cell lysis came afterward. Deletion took 0 bases off V and 10 bases off J, with a span of 9 bases between the germline ends. The CDR3, cysteine through phenylalanine, is 12 amino acids long. Just CDR3 DNA is preserved here, 36 bases in frame from base 1. Looking up the germline V gene (reference sequence) yields CDR1 MNHEY and CDR2 SMNVEV.

Library preparation was by PCR. The reads were generated on a NextSeq 500. Bulk TCR libraries were prepared as previously described, using TCR primers listed in Table S5. The Qiagen AllPrep DNA/RNA kit was used to purify total RNA. Before analysis, reads from multiple sequencing runs of the same library were pooled. Turning to the authors' computational methods: Reads were retained only if an exact TCR constant sequence was present, and the retained reads were trimmed to 150 nt and grouped according to their 12-nt molecular barcodes. Reads in each barcode group were sub-clustered using a 15% Levenshtein threshold, and a quality-weighted consensus sequence was built for each RNA molecule. Non-functional sequences were removed, as were lower-count sequences one edit away from another. Based on fitting two negative binomial distributions, any barcode sub-cluster with under 20% of the maximum read count was discarded. The public reads were run again by TCRdb, first through fastp at Q25 and then through MiXCR, and only productive beta chains were kept. Records with the same CDR3 protein are collapsed into one entry carrying the most frequent genes and DNA. The V and J calls were determined by TCRdb, not by the authors. This sample has about 330,000 distinct CDR3 sequences in its table, and 24% of those were observed once. The top ten hold roughly 0.7% of the sample.

Sequenced sample: naive CD8+ T cells from blood, with Jurkat cell RNA spiked in. The cell subset or site label, read with the paper, signifies: FACS-sorted CD8+CD4-CCR7+CD45RA+ naive T cells. This sequence originates from a human donor in good health. Some libraries in this study had Jurkat cell RNA spiked in. Recombination connected TRBV27 to TRBJ1-1; the D gene lacks a confident call. The sequence in DNA is TGTGCCAGCAGTTTATCCCGCGGGCGAGCTTTCTTT. Its product reads: CASSLSRGRAFF.